Below, one T cell receptor (beta chain) is given with its context. The sample comes from a study of T cell changes during pregnancy in multiple sclerosis. The method was immunoSEQ multiplex PCR; TCRdb's version includes in-frame clones alone and lacks a portion of them. Of approximately 88,000 clones in the sample, approximately 94% are singletons; the top ten hold less than 2.5%. The CDR3 runs 16 residues. Germline V gives CDR1 SGHVS, CDR2 FNYEAQ. Trimming took 5 bases from V and 4 from J; bases not matched to a gene: 10. The genes are TRBV7-6 and TRBJ2-1, with TRBD2 matching over 8 bases. This material consisted of peripheral blood, taken in the third trimester of pregnancy. The sequence came from a female donor with multiple sclerosis, enrolled in a pregnancy study. The chain's CDR3 is CASSPQAGARYNEQFF. The CDR3 nucleotides read TGTGCCAGCAGCCCTCAAGCGGGAGCACGGTACAATGAGCAGTTCTTC.